This T cell receptor beta chain was captured in a study of post-analysis software for immune sequencing data (dated by TCRdb to about 2015). Background on the whole study: Disease courses on record covered relapsing-remitting, secondary progressive and progressive-relapsing multiple sclerosis, though some patients had no subtype annotation. The multiple sclerosis patient repertoires were compared with about a dozen previously published healthy control repertoires from donors aged 6 to 25 years. A subset of samples was prepared in parallel using single-end sample barcoding, then pooled and co-amplified after Illumina adapter ligation. Study-wide findings and limitations: Significantly higher frequencies in patients than in controls were found for a few TRBV segments, including TRBV5-6, TRBV5-1 and TRBV20-1. The control group was slightly older than the multiple sclerosis patient group. Compared with controls, multiple sclerosis patients had significantly lower normalized Chao1 diversity, a finding suggesting substantial peripheral T-cell clonal expansion. When samples were clustered directly using the F measure, samples prepared in the same batch co-clustered strongly, which prompted a batch-effect correction.

TCR beta repertoires were profiled from peripheral blood of over 10 young patients with multiple sclerosis to demonstrate the VDJtools post-analysis software. Multiple sclerosis patients were children and adolescents aged about 6 to 17 years. The library was made by PCR. Sequencing instrument: Illumina HiSeq 2500. To reduce PCR and sequencing biases, unique molecular identifiers were incorporated into the TCR beta cDNA libraries. About 0.5 million cDNA molecules were obtained for every 1 to 10 million input T cells, so each molecule roughly corresponded to one T cell. Patient libraries were prepared and sequenced with the same protocol used for the earlier healthy control dataset. Within a given batch, samples were prepared together, multiplexed and sequenced on the same HiSeq lane. As for the authors' bioinformatics: Raw barcoded reads were processed with MIGEC, and single-read molecular identifier groups were discarded before consensus assembly and CDR3 extraction. VDJtools was used for post-analysis of the clonotype tables, and diversity was normalized by down-sampling every dataset to the size of the smallest sample. In repertoire overlap clustering, CDR3 amino acid sequences, but not nucleotide sequences, were matched to correct batch-related cross-sample contamination. TCRdb handled the public reads itself, with Q25 trimming in fastp and clone calling in MiXCR, and kept productive beta chains. All rows with the same CDR3 protein become a single entry with the most common DNA and genes. These V and J calls are TCRdb output, not the study's own analysis. For this sample there are under 650,000 distinct CDR3 sequences; roughly 40% appear just once. Around 1.7% of the sample lies in the top ten.

Only a few counts were recorded for this clonotype. Its antigen is currently not known. Per-base qualities were not stored, and no clone one base away is much larger. The CDR3, cysteine through phenylalanine, is 14 amino acids long. Kept here is only the CDR3 DNA, which spans 42 bases and is read in frame from base 1. The junction carries 13 bases between V and J, which are trimmed by 0 bases and 9 bases respectively. CDR1 and CDR2 are drawn from the germline V gene: SGHRS, YFSETQ. The V and J segments used are TRBV5-1 and TRBJ2-1, with the D gene possibly TRBD1 or TRBD2, each one fitting 5 bases. The sample taken for sequencing was blood. The sequence was obtained from a girl aged 5-17 years with multiple sclerosis. This receptor has the CDR3 CASSLGQTSGEQFF. The nucleotide sequence is TGCGCCAGCAGCTTGGGACAGACCAGCGGTGAGCAGTTCTTC.